The 20 T cell receptor beta chains reported below all come from one sample, sequenced in a study of identical twins. TCRdb recomputed calls from the 5' RACE reads with MiXCR, one row per CDR3 protein. The sample has approximately 700,000 distinct CDR3 sequences; about 20% are singletons. The data also belong to a second study, concerning T cells expressing NK-cell markers.

Sequenced material: PBMCs. These receptors were obtained from a woman younger than 30 in good health.

This clonotype was observed a few times. The chain couples TRBV12-3 or TRBV12-4 to TRBJ2-2; maybe TRBD1 (5 bases). CDR3 length equals 12 residues. Deletions cut 10 bases from V and 5 bases from J, with 11 bases between. The CDR3 protein is CATSGFTGELFF. DNA of the CDR3: TGTGCCACCTCAGGGTTTACCGGGGAGCTGTTTTTT.

The V call is TRBV29-1, the J call TRBJ1-6; D call uncertain. This CDR3 is 16 amino acids long. The V gene's germline CDR1 is SQVTM and CDR2 ANQGSEA. The ends were cut back, 1 base at V and 10 bases at J, with 20 bases in the middle. The DNA of the CDR3 is TGCAGCGTTGAAGCCGCGAATAATCCTGTGGGATCACCCCTCCACTTT. Residues: CSVEAANNPVGSPLHF.

The chain couples TRBV20-1 to TRBJ2-3, with D perhaps given as TRBD1 or TRBD2 (6 bases each). CDR3 length equals 14 residues. Trimming cost V 5 bases and J 2 bases, with 14 bases left between them. Germline values: CDR1 DFQATT, CDR2 SNEGSKA (reference sequence). The DNA for the CDR3 is TGCAGTGCTGGGGGGCGGCGAACCACAGATACGCAGTATTTT. This encodes CSAGGRRTTDTQYF.

This clonotype showed up just once. This chain connects TRBV12-5 to TRBJ1-1; no definite D call. Germline CDR1 LGHNT, CDR2 FRNRAP. This CDR3 has 12 residues. V lost 3 bases to trimming and J lost 5 bases, with 7 bases between them. The CDR3 sequence is CASGFERTEAFF. DNA of the CDR3: TGTGCTAGTGGTTTCGAGCGGACTGAAGCTTTCTTT. The whole variable domain, remainder taken from reference TRBV12-5 and TRBJ1-1, is DARVTQTPRHKVTEMGQEVTMRCQPILGHNTVFWYRQTMMQGLELLAYFRNRAPLDDSGMPKDRFSAEMPDATLATLKIQPSEPRDSAVYFCASGFERTEAFFGQGTRLTVV.

This clonotype was recorded a few times. The rearrangement joins TRBV7-6 to TRBJ2-7; the match to TRBD1 covers 7 bases. V was pared by 1 base and J by 9 bases, with 12 bases of the junction left unmatched. Germline loops: CDR1 SGHVS, CDR2 FNYEAQ. CDR3 size: 15 residues. The chain's CDR3 is CASSLETGTVLGQYF. CDR3 sequence (DNA): TGTGCCAGCAGCTTAGAAACCGGGACAGTCCTTGGGCAGTACTTC.

Only a few counts were recorded for this clonotype. The rearrangement links TRBV7-2 to TRBJ1-2; 10 nucleotides line up with TRBD1. Losses at the gene ends were 2 bases for V and 5 bases for J; bases not matched to a gene: 5. In germline, CDR1 is SGHTA, CDR2 FQGNSA. This CDR3 contains 15 residues. CDR3 sequence reads: CASSLPDRGVYGYTF. CDR3 bases: TGTGCCAGCAGCTTACCGGACAGGGGGGTATATGGCTACACCTTC.

This clonotype has only a few counts. This rearrangement joins TRBV7-2 to TRBJ2-7; 7 nucleotides line up with TRBD1. The CDR3 totals 17 residues. Losses at the gene ends were 0 bases for V and 0 bases for J; bases not matched to a gene: 8. The germline CDR1 and CDR2 sequences are SGHTA and FQGNSA. The CDR3 is CASSLAGTATTSYEQYF. CDR3 nucleotides: TGTGCCAGCAGCTTAGCCGGGACAGCTACAACCTCCTACGAGCAGTACTTC.

There are a few counts of this clonotype. The chain uses TRBV7-2 and TRBJ2-2; 9 bases line up with TRBD1. CDR3 length: 15 amino acids. CDR1 is SGHTA and CDR2 is FQGNSA in the germline V gene. V was clipped by 7 bases and J by 2 bases; unmatched bases: 5. The CDR3 DNA sequence: TGTGCCAGCATTCCGGGACAGGGAAACACCGGGGAGCTGTTTTTT. It encodes CASIPGQGNTGELFF. Drawing the rest from reference TRBV7-2 and TRBJ2-2, the complete variable domain is GAGVSQSPSNKVTEKGKDVELRCDPISGHTALYWYRQSLGQGLEFLIYFQGNSAPDKSGLPSDRFSAERTGGSVSTLTIQRTQQEDSAVYLCASIPGQGNTGELFFGEGSRLTVL.

This clonotype came up a few times. The chain carries TRBV7-8 and TRBJ2-1, with a possible D match to TRBD1 (6 bases). Deletions cut 3 bases from V and 7 bases from J, with 22 bases between. The CDR3 contains 17 residues. CDR1 SGHVS and CDR2 FQNEAQ come from the germline V gene. The CDR3, as DNA: TGTGCCAGCAGCTTTTCCTTGGGGCGGTCAGGGGTAAATGAGCAGTTCTTC. It yields the protein CASSFSLGRSGVNEQFF.

This clonotype was observed a handful of times. The chain employs TRBV7-8 and TRBJ2-1; 10 bases agree with TRBD2. This CDR3 comprises 19 residues. With V trimmed by 0 bases and J by 3 bases, 11 bases remained unmatched. Germline V gene data show CDR1 as SGHVS and CDR2 as FQNEAQ. Here the CDR3 reads CASSLARIRTSGLYNEQFF. The CDR3 DNA follows: TGTGCCAGCAGCTTAGCCCGTATTCGGACTAGCGGTCTCTACAATGAGCAGTTCTTC.

This chain uses TRBV12-3 or TRBV12-4 with TRBJ2-7; 8 positions agree with TRBD2. The CDR3 runs to 16 residues. J was trimmed by 5 bases and V by 8 bases; bases with no gene match: 17. The CDR3 nucleotides are TGTGCCAGCCACTTCACAGCCGGGACTAGTATCCACGAGCAGTACTTC. Translation: CASHFTAGTSIHEQYF.

This clonotype was found a few times. The chain combines TRBV12-3 or TRBV12-4 with TRBJ1-5; a possible D gene is TRBD1 (5 bases). The CDR3 extends over 13 amino acids. V lost 10 bases and J lost 2, with 12 bases in between. The chain's CDR3 is CATSGVGNQPQHF. CDR3 bases: TGTGCCACCTCGGGGGTAGGCAATCAGCCCCAGCATTTT.

This clonotype came up many times. The chain carries TRBV20-1 and TRBJ1-1, with D unresolved. Trimming pared 3 bases from V and 1 base from J, leaving 6 bases between. The germline gives CDR1 DFQATT, CDR2 SNEGSKA (reference sequence). The CDR3 has 12 amino acids. The CDR3 loop reads CSARAQNTEAFF. The CDR3 DNA reads TGCAGTGCTAGGGCTCAGAACACTGAAGCTTTCTTT.

This clonotype came up a few times. The genes are TRBV5-1 and TRBJ2-3; D not resolved. Deletions cut 4 bases from V and 6 bases from J, with 12 bases between. This CDR3 has 13 residues. Per germline, CDR1 SGHRS and CDR2 YFSETQ. In nucleotides, the CDR3 is TGCGCCAGCAGCACGGGCCCCAGGGATACGCAGTATTTT. It translates to CASSTGPRDTQYF. Full variable domain (missing parts from reference TRBV5-1 and TRBJ2-3): KAGVTQTPRYLIKTRGQQVTLSCSPISGHRSVSWYQQTPGQGLQFLFEYFSETQRNKGNFPGRFSGRQFSNSRSEMNVSTLELGDSALYLCASSTGPRDTQYFGPGTRLTVL.

V usage is TRBV5-1 and J usage is TRBJ2-1, with unresolved D. Germline loops: CDR1 SGHRS, CDR2 YFSETQ. V lost 5 bases and J 5 bases, leaving 11 bases between the germline ends. This CDR3 contains 13 residues. CDR3 loop: CASRTGPNNEQFF. CDR3 in DNA: TGCGCCAGCAGAACCGGACCCAACAATGAGCAGTTCTTC.

A few counts support this clonotype. The V and J genes are TRBV7-6 and TRBJ2-7, with D unresolved. CDR3 length: 13 residues. Germline V gives CDR1 SGHVS, CDR2 FNYEAQ. Trimming took 1 base from V and 6 from J, leaving 10 bases between them. CDR3 sequence reads: CASSLVSVSEQYF. DNA for the CDR3: TGTGCCAGCAGCTTAGTTTCGGTTAGCGAGCAGTACTTC.

This clonotype was counted only a few times. The chain combines TRBV4-3 with TRBJ1-4, with TRBD1 identical over 7 bases. Germline trimming cut 0 bases from V and 4 bases from J; bases unmatched to any gene: 5. Per germline, CDR1 LGHNA and CDR2 YSLEER. CDR3 length: 16 amino acids. The CDR3 loop reads CASSQDPGQFNEKLFF. CDR3 in DNA: TGCGCCAGCAGCCAAGATCCGGGACAGTTTAATGAAAAACTGTTTTTT.

The chain has TRBV30 and TRBJ1-2; 8 positions match TRBD1. CDR3 length equals 13 residues. Trimming removed 7 bases from V and 4 bases from J; junction bases left unmatched: 8. Germline CDR1 and CDR2: GTSNPN and SVGIG (reference sequence). CDR3 in DNA: TGTGCCTACAATGACAGGGGAAGCTATGGCTACACCTTC. Protein: CAYNDRGSYGYTF.

The chain couples TRBV10-2 to TRBJ2-1; 7 bases match TRBD2. This CDR3 has 13 residues. Trimming removed 6 bases from V and 7 bases from J; junction bases left unmatched: 6. Germline loops: CDR1 WSHSY, CDR2 SAAADI. CDR3 loop: CASSVLARNEQFF. Here the CDR3 DNA reads TGCGCCAGCAGCGTACTAGCGAGGAATGAGCAGTTCTTC.

The chain employs TRBV6-1 and TRBJ1-3; D is unclear. This CDR3 spans 14 amino acids. The V gene lost 6 bases and the J gene lost 2 bases, with 11 bases spanning the gap. Germline V gene lookup returns CDR1 MNHNS and CDR2 SASEGT. The CDR3 sequence is CASRKRGTGNTIYF. In DNA form, the CDR3 reads TGTGCCAGCAGAAAGAGAGGAACTGGAAACACCATATATTTT.